A selection of T cell receptor beta chains follows, all from one sample in a study of technical replicates of blood from several donors. Assay used: immunoSEQ multiplex PCR; TCRdb lists only in-frame clones, some missing. The sample includes about 89,000 clones, roughly 94% of them seen just once. Specimen: T cells isolated from PBMCs. The source of these receptors is a human donor in good health. Both conserved end residues are part of each CDR3. A D gene is named only where the DNA matches it firmly. Clone size, where shown, is once, few, many, or a class for clones that have expanded.

v_call: TRBV5-1; d_call: NA; j_call: TRBJ2-3; clone_size: NA; cdr3_nt: TGCGCCAGCAGCTTGGCGCTAATCGCAGATACGCAGTATTTT; cdr3_aa: CASSLALIADTQYF
v_call: TRBV7-2; d_call: NA; j_call: TRBJ2-7; clone_size: NA; cdr3_nt: TGTGCCAGCAGCTCCCCAGGGAAGCTGGACGTCGAGCAGTACTTC; cdr3_aa: CASSSPGKLDVEQYF
v_call: TRBV7-9; d_call: NA; j_call: TRBJ2-3; clone_size: NA; cdr3_nt: TGTGCCAGCAGCTTAGGTCGGGTAGAACCGCAGTATTTT; cdr3_aa: CASSLGRVEPQYF
v_call: TRBV13; d_call: NA; j_call: TRBJ1-5; clone_size: NA; cdr3_nt: TGTGCCAGCAGCTTGAGAGTCGATCAGCCCCAGCATTTT; cdr3_aa: CASSLRVDQPQHF
v_call: TRBV4-2; d_call: TRBD2; j_call: TRBJ2-3; clone_size: NA; cdr3_nt: TGTGCCAGCATTTCTGGGGACTATTCTAGCACAGATACGCAGTATTTT; cdr3_aa: CASISGDYSSTDTQYF
v_call: TRBV10-3; d_call: NA; j_call: TRBJ1-2; clone_size: NA; cdr3_nt: TGTGCCATCAGCCCCCTGGCGGGGAATGGCTACACCTTC; cdr3_aa: CAISPLAGNGYTF
v_call: TRBV5-1; d_call: TRBD2; j_call: TRBJ2-2; clone_size: NA; cdr3_nt: TGCGCCAGCAGCTTTGCGCTAGCGGGAGTGGACACCGGGGAGCTGTTTTTT; cdr3_aa: CASSFALAGVDTGELFF
v_call: TRBV2; d_call: NA; j_call: TRBJ1-1; clone_size: once; cdr3_nt: TGTGCCAGCAGCATAGGGGTTGCCACTGAAGCTTTCTTT; cdr3_aa: CASSIGVATEAFF
v_call: TRBV5-1; d_call: NA; j_call: TRBJ2-3; clone_size: NA; cdr3_nt: TGCGCCAGCAGCTGGAGCGGGCCAAGCACAGATACGCAGTATTTT; cdr3_aa: CASSWSGPSTDTQYF
v_call: TRBV9; d_call: NA; j_call: TRBJ2-1; clone_size: NA; cdr3_nt: TGTGCCAGCAGCGTAGCTCCCCTGGCTTACAATGAGCAGTTCTTC; cdr3_aa: CASSVAPLAYNEQFF
v_call: TRBV5-4; d_call: NA; j_call: TRBJ1-3; clone_size: NA; cdr3_nt: TGTGCCAGCAGCTTCGGGGTAGGCGGAAACACCATATATTTT; cdr3_aa: CASSFGVGGNTIYF
v_call: TRBV7-9; d_call: TRBD2; j_call: TRBJ2-7; clone_size: NA; cdr3_nt: TGTGCCAGCAGCTTAGATGGCAGCGGGAGGCGTGGGGAGCAGTACTTC; cdr3_aa: CASSLDGSGRRGEQYF
v_call: TRBV9; d_call: TRBD2; j_call: TRBJ2-3; clone_size: NA; cdr3_nt: TGTGCCAGCAGCTCTAGCGGGCACGCTAGCACAGATACGCAGTATTTT; cdr3_aa: CASSSSGHASTDTQYF
v_call: TRBV5-1; d_call: TRBD2; j_call: TRBJ2-7; clone_size: once; cdr3_nt: TGCGCCAGCAGCTTGGGGACTAGCTCCCACGAGCAGTACTTC; cdr3_aa: CASSLGTSSHEQYF
v_call: TRBV6-1; d_call: NA; j_call: TRBJ1-1; clone_size: NA; cdr3_nt: TGTGCCAGCAGCCTGGGACAGAACACTGAAGCTTTCTTT; cdr3_aa: CASSLGQNTEAFF
v_call: TRBV7-9; d_call: TRBD1; j_call: TRBJ1-1; clone_size: NA; cdr3_nt: TGTGCCAGCAGAGCAGCCTCCGGGACAGAAAAGAACACTGAAGCTTTCTTT; cdr3_aa: CASRAASGTEKNTEAFF
v_call: TRBV30; d_call: TRBD2; j_call: TRBJ2-1; clone_size: NA; cdr3_nt: TGTGCCTGGGGGACTAGCGGGTCCTACAATGAGCAGTTCTTC; cdr3_aa: CAWGTSGSYNEQFF
v_call: TRBV4-1; d_call: TRBD2; j_call: TRBJ2-2; clone_size: NA; cdr3_nt: TGCGCCAGCAGCTCTCTAGCGGGAGGAAGGGTCACCGGGGAGCTGTTTTTT; cdr3_aa: CASSSLAGGRVTGELFF
v_call: TRBV11-2; d_call: NA; j_call: TRBJ2-3; clone_size: NA; cdr3_nt: TGTGCCAGCAGCTTTCCCTTACTAGGAGCCTCGGATTTT; cdr3_aa: CASSFPLLGASDF
v_call: TRBV7-2; d_call: TRBD2; j_call: TRBJ2-7; clone_size: NA; cdr3_nt: TGTGCCAGCAGCTTTTCCCTAGCGGGAGATAAGTACGAGCAGTACTTC; cdr3_aa: CASSFSLAGDKYEQYF
v_call: TRBV6-6; d_call: NA; j_call: TRBJ1-2; clone_size: NA; cdr3_nt: TGTGCCAGCAGTCGACAGGAAAACCGTCTGTACTATGGCTACACCTTC; cdr3_aa: CASSRQENRLYYGYTF
v_call: TRBV7-3; d_call: NA; j_call: TRBJ2-7; clone_size: once; cdr3_nt: TGTGCCAGCAGCTTTCTCCACGAGCAGTACTTC; cdr3_aa: CASSFLHEQYF
v_call: TRBV9; d_call: TRBD1; j_call: TRBJ1-6; clone_size: NA; cdr3_nt: TGTGCCAGCAGGGACAGGGAAAATTCACCCCTCCACTTT; cdr3_aa: CASRDRENSPLHF
v_call: TRBV12-5; d_call: NA; j_call: TRBJ1-1; clone_size: NA; cdr3_nt: TGTGCTAGTGGTTTGGTACTCGGGGGGGGCCAGAGCCGAGACACTGAAGCTTTCTTT; cdr3_aa: CASGLVLGGGQSRDTEAFF
v_call: TRBV28; d_call: NA; j_call: TRBJ1-4; clone_size: NA; cdr3_nt: TGTGCCAGCAGCTCAGGGTCTATTAATGAAAAACTGTTTTTT; cdr3_aa: CASSSGSINEKLFF
v_call: TRBV5-1; d_call: TRBD2; j_call: TRBJ2-3; clone_size: NA; cdr3_nt: TGCGCCAGCAGCCTTAGCGGGGGAACAGATACGCAGTATTTT; cdr3_aa: CASSLSGGTDTQYF
v_call: TRBV25-1; d_call: TRBD1; j_call: TRBJ2-1; clone_size: NA; cdr3_nt: TGTGCCAGCAGTGAATGGGGGACAGGGGTTGGGTCCTACAATGAGCAGTTCTTC; cdr3_aa: CASSEWGTGVGSYNEQFF
v_call: TRBV7-9; d_call: TRBD1; j_call: TRBJ2-3; clone_size: once; cdr3_nt: TGTGCCATCGGGACAGGGGGCAAGGATACGCAGTATTTT; cdr3_aa: CAIGTGGKDTQYF
v_call: TRBV5-1; d_call: NA; j_call: TRBJ2-3; clone_size: NA; cdr3_nt: TGCGCCAGCAGCTTGGTGGGGGGAGAGGTAGGAGATACGCAGTATTTT; cdr3_aa: CASSLVGGEVGDTQYF
v_call: TRBV2; d_call: NA; j_call: TRBJ1-2; clone_size: NA; cdr3_nt: TGTGCCAGCAGTCATCCTCCCTCACAGGGAGACTATGGCTACACCTTC; cdr3_aa: CASSHPPSQGDYGYTF
v_call: TRBV7-9; d_call: TRBD1; j_call: TRBJ1-4; clone_size: NA; cdr3_nt: TGTGCCAGCAGCCCACAGGGGGCGCCTCATGAAAAACTGTTTTTT; cdr3_aa: CASSPQGAPHEKLFF
v_call: TRBV18; d_call: TRBD2; j_call: TRBJ2-7; clone_size: NA; cdr3_nt: TGTGCCAGCTCACCACGACTAGCGGGAGGTAGGGACGAGCAGTACTTC; cdr3_aa: CASSPRLAGGRDEQYF
v_call: TRBV7-9; d_call: NA; j_call: TRBJ2-1; clone_size: NA; cdr3_nt: TGTGCCAGCAGCTCGGGTGACAGCCTTTCCTACAATGAGCAGTTCTTC; cdr3_aa: CASSSGDSLSYNEQFF
v_call: TRBV19; d_call: TRBD2; j_call: TRBJ2-3; clone_size: NA; cdr3_nt: TGTGCCATCAGTAAGCGGGGCATCAACACAGATACGCAGTATTTT; cdr3_aa: CAISKRGINTDTQYF
v_call: TRBV30; d_call: NA; j_call: TRBJ2-5; clone_size: NA; cdr3_nt: TGTGCCTGGAGTGTACATGGAGAGACCCAGTACTTC; cdr3_aa: CAWSVHGETQYF
v_call: TRBV18; d_call: NA; j_call: TRBJ2-3; clone_size: NA; cdr3_nt: TGTGCCAGCTCTTACTCCGGGACTCTATCCGGCACAGATACGCAGTATTTT; cdr3_aa: CASSYSGTLSGTDTQYF
v_call: TRBV11-3; d_call: TRBD2; j_call: TRBJ2-3; clone_size: NA; cdr3_nt: TGTGCCAGCAGCCCATGGGGGACTAGCGGGACCAAGGGCGGAGATACGCAGTATTTT; cdr3_aa: CASSPWGTSGTKGGDTQYF
v_call: TRBV2; d_call: TRBD1; j_call: TRBJ2-2; clone_size: NA; cdr3_nt: TGTGCCAGCAGTGAACCAGGGGGGAACACCGGGGAGCTGTTTTTT; cdr3_aa: CASSEPGGNTGELFF
v_call: TRBV4-2; d_call: TRBD1; j_call: TRBJ1-2; clone_size: NA; cdr3_nt: TGTGCCAGCAGCCATCCACAGGGGGTGGACGCGGGCTACACCTTC; cdr3_aa: CASSHPQGVDAGYTF
v_call: TRBV19; d_call: NA; j_call: TRBJ1-1; clone_size: NA; cdr3_nt: TGTGCCAGTAGTATTGGCGTCGGGGGCACTGAAGCTTTCTTT; cdr3_aa: CASSIGVGGTEAFF
v_call: TRBV4-2; d_call: TRBD2; j_call: TRBJ2-1; clone_size: NA; cdr3_nt: TGTGCCAGCAGCCAGGAAGCGGGGGGGCGGCTCAATGAGCAGTTCTTC; cdr3_aa: CASSQEAGGRLNEQFF
v_call: TRBV27; d_call: NA; j_call: TRBJ1-6; clone_size: NA; cdr3_nt: TGTGCCAGCAGTTTACAGGGTTGGAATTCACCCCTCCACTTT; cdr3_aa: CASSLQGWNSPLHF
v_call: TRBV7-9; d_call: NA; j_call: TRBJ1-6; clone_size: NA; cdr3_nt: TGTGCCAGCAGCCCCTCTAGCAATTCACCCCTCCACTTT; cdr3_aa: CASSPSSNSPLHF
v_call: TRBV7-9; d_call: NA; j_call: TRBJ2-3; clone_size: NA; cdr3_nt: TGTGCCAGCTCTCCTACCCGGGGGACCACAGATACGCAGTATTTT; cdr3_aa: CASSPTRGTTDTQYF
v_call: TRBV11-3; d_call: TRBD1; j_call: TRBJ2-1; clone_size: NA; cdr3_nt: TGTGCCAGCAGCTTAGAGGGGGGACAGGGGTACAATGAGCAGTTCTTC; cdr3_aa: CASSLEGGQGYNEQFF
v_call: TRBV9; d_call: NA; j_call: TRBJ2-1; clone_size: NA; cdr3_nt: TGTGCCAGCAGCCCAAAAAGGAGAATCGTTGTTAGTGAGCAGTTCTTC; cdr3_aa: CASSPKRRIVVSEQFF
v_call: TRBV6-5; d_call: NA; j_call: TRBJ1-2; clone_size: NA; cdr3_nt: TGTGCCAGCAGTTACCCGGGATCTGCCTATGGCTACACCTTC; cdr3_aa: CASSYPGSAYGYTF
v_call: TRBV7-9; d_call: NA; j_call: TRBJ2-2; clone_size: NA; cdr3_nt: TGTGCCAGCAGCTTTGGGGACTTAGAGGCTGGGGAACTGTTTTTT; cdr3_aa: CASSFGDLEAGELFF
v_call: TRBV7-4; d_call: TRBD2; j_call: TRBJ2-5; clone_size: NA; cdr3_nt: TGTGCCAGCAGCTCCCGGACTAGCGGCAAAGAGACCCAGTACTTC; cdr3_aa: CASSSRTSGKETQYF
v_call: TRBV27; d_call: NA; j_call: TRBJ1-1; clone_size: once; cdr3_nt: TGTGCCAGCAGGATGGTGCAGGGTTCTGAAGCTTTCTTT; cdr3_aa: CASRMVQGSEAFF
v_call: TRBV4-1; d_call: NA; j_call: TRBJ1-6; clone_size: NA; cdr3_nt: TGCGCCAGCAGCCAAGTGACAGGATTCTATAATTCACCCCTCCACTTT; cdr3_aa: CASSQVTGFYNSPLHF
v_call: TRBV11-2; d_call: NA; j_call: TRBJ1-1; clone_size: NA; cdr3_nt: TGTGCCAGCAGCTTAGAACCTACGAACACTGAAGCTTTCTTT; cdr3_aa: CASSLEPTNTEAFF
v_call: TRBV6-5; d_call: NA; j_call: TRBJ1-2; clone_size: NA; cdr3_nt: TGTGCCAGCAGTTACTCGACCAGGCACCGTGGCTACACCTTC; cdr3_aa: CASSYSTRHRGYTF
v_call: TRBV6-4; d_call: TRBD2; j_call: TRBJ2-3; clone_size: once; cdr3_nt: TGTGCCAGCAGTGACTCGGGCGGGAGGCGAGATACGCAGTATTTT; cdr3_aa: CASSDSGGRRDTQYF
v_call: TRBV5-1; d_call: NA; j_call: TRBJ1-4; clone_size: NA; cdr3_nt: TGCGCCAGCAGCTTTCGAGGAGAAAAACTGTTTTTT; cdr3_aa: CASSFRGEKLFF